The 23 T cell receptor beta chains given below trace back to one sample, sequenced in a study of T cells in Graves' hyperthyroidism and ophthalmopathy. The TCR beta CDR3 regions underwent amplification using RNA transcripts as the source. HTBI primers drove first-round RT-PCR of the TCR CDR3. TCRdb processed the multiplex PCR reads anew with MiXCR; each CDR3 protein has one entry. The sample has a few hundred thousand distinct CDR3 sequences; roughly a sixth are singletons. The sequencing input was blood. The receptor set was obtained from a woman under 30 with Graves' ophthalmopathy.

The table lists this clonotype with many counts. The V and J genes are TRBV2 and TRBJ1-2, with 10 bases lining up with TRBD1. V lost 7 bases and J lost 8; bases outside the gene matches: 10. CDR3 length: 14 amino acids. Germline V gene lookup returns CDR1 SNHLY and CDR2 FYNNEI. CDR3 loop: CASKLTGGAGGYTF. The CDR3 nucleotides are TGTGCCAGCAAGTTGACAGGGGGCGCAGGCGGCTACACCTTC. The complete variable domain, with remaining parts taken from reference TRBV2 and TRBJ1-2, reads EPEVTQTPSHQVTQMGQEVILRCVPISNHLYFYWYRQILGQKVEFLVSFYNNEISEKSEIFDDQFSVERPDGSNFTLKIRSTKLEDSAMYFCASKLTGGAGGYTFGSGTRLTVV.

In this sample, this clonotype turned up many times. The genes are TRBV13 and TRBJ2-5, with TRBD2 matching over 11 bases. CDR1 is PRHDT and CDR2 is FYEKMQ in the germline V gene (reference sequence). This CDR3 has 15 amino acids. The V gene end was trimmed by 5 bases and the J gene end by 5 bases; junction bases not matched to a gene: 7. The CDR3 region has the DNA TGTGCCAGCAGCGATAGCGGGAGGGCCAGGGAGACCCAGTACTTC. Its translation is CASSDSGRARETQYF.

This clonotype was seen at least ten times. The chain has TRBV27 and TRBJ1-1, with 8 nucleotides matching TRBD1. This CDR3 has 14 residues. The germline V gene encodes CDR1 MNHEY and CDR2 SMNVEV (reference sequence). After removal of 6 bases from V and 3 bases from J, the junction contained 6 bases not matched to a gene. The CDR3: CASSRTGSDTEAFF. CDR3 sequence (DNA): TGTGCCAGCAGCAGGACAGGGAGTGACACTGAAGCTTTCTTT.

This clonotype was recorded a few times. One end of the junction is discordant with germline, which a read error may explain. V gene TRBV5-1 combines with J gene TRBJ1-2, with a weak D call TRBD1 (5 bases). Germline V gene sequence: CDR1 SGHRS, CDR2 YFSETQ. The CDR3 sequence is 14 residues long. Here the CDR3 reads CANSLHGGSGGYTF. CDR3 sequence (DNA): TGTGCCAACAGCCTCCATGGGGGGTCGGGAGGCTACACCTTC.

This clonotype was detected many times. The rearrangement uses TRBV20-1 and TRBJ2-7; 10 nucleotides align to TRBD2. CDR3 size: 13 residues. From germline, CDR1 is DFQATT and CDR2 SNEGSKA (reference sequence). J gave up 6 bases and V 5 bases, and 7 bases lay outside the gene matches. CDR3 sequence (DNA): TGCAGTGCTGGGCTAGCGGGAGTTGGCGAGCAGTACTTC. Translating gives CSAGLAGVGEQYF.

The chain couples TRBV28 to TRBJ1-4; D gene ambiguous. Germline V gene data show CDR1 as MDHEN and CDR2 as SYDVKM. The ends were cut back, 6 bases at V and 3 bases at J, with 14 bases in the middle. This CDR3 is built from 15 residues. The CDR3 loop is CASSASGWANEKLFF. CDR3 sequence (DNA): TGTGCCAGCAGCGCCTCGGGGTGGGCTAATGAAAAACTGTTTTTT.

This clonotype was seen at least ten times. The chain recombines TRBV28 with TRBJ2-1, with a tentative D call TRBD2 (6 bases). From germline, CDR1 is MDHEN and CDR2 SYDVKM. The CDR3 is 13 residues long. V shed 4 bases and J shed 6 bases, with 10 bases lying between them. The CDR3 bases are TGTGCCAGCAGTTGGCGGGGTATCAATGAGCAGTTCTTC. It yields the protein CASSWRGINEQFF.

This clonotype has at least ten counts. The chain recombines TRBV6-1 with TRBJ2-2, with D perhaps TRBD1 (6 bases). The germline CDR1 and CDR2 sequences are MNHNS and SASEGT. CDR3 length equals 16 residues. V lost 6 bases and J lost 4, with 18 bases in between. The CDR3: CASSRDTDLVTGELFF. The CDR3 DNA sequence: TGTGCCAGCAGCCGGGACACCGACCTGGTCACCGGGGAGCTGTTTTTT.

This clonotype was counted many times. The chain uses TRBV12-3 or TRBV12-4 and TRBJ2-1, with 16 bases identical to TRBD2. The CDR3 contains 19 residues. V dropped 5 bases and J dropped 8; count of bases not matched to a gene: 15. The CDR3 protein is CASSAFGTSGRALGDEQFF. The CDR3 nucleotides read TGTGCCAGCAGTGCCTTTGGGACTAGCGGGAGGGCCCTCGGGGATGAGCAGTTCTTC.

About this clonotype itself: A read error is possible here, since a much larger clone lies one base away. This sequence joins TRBV7-2 and TRBJ2-7; D gene uncertain. Trimming pared 0 bases from V and 6 bases from J, leaving 12 bases between. Germline V gene lookup returns CDR1 SGHTA and CDR2 FQGNSA. The CDR3 consists of 14 residues. The CDR3 region has the DNA TGTGCCAGCAGCTTAGCAGGGAATGGGTCCGAGCAGTACTTC. It specifies CASSLAGNGSEQYF.

This clonotype was detected ten times or more. This chain connects TRBV7-3 to TRBJ2-1; 8 nucleotides agree with TRBD2. V shed 2 bases, J shed 5 bases, and the junction held 5 bases outside the gene matches. The CDR3 contains 15 residues. Germline V gene lookup returns CDR1 SGHTA and CDR2 FQGTGA. CDR3 nucleotide sequence: TGTGCCAGCAGCTTATTGCGGGGGGCAAACAATGAGCAGTTCTTC. It specifies CASSLLRGANNEQFF.

This clonotype was detected ten times or more. The gene calls are TRBV6-2 or TRBV6-3 and TRBJ2-7, with D perhaps TRBD2 (7 bases). Germline CDR1 MNHEY, CDR2 SVGEGT. The CDR3 extends over 12 amino acids. The V end lost 4 bases, the J end lost 7 bases, and 11 bases lay between the germline ends. The CDR3 bases are TGTGCCAGCAGTTCAGGGGAGGGGGAGCAGTACTTC. Translation: CASSSGEGEQYF.

This clonotype showed up just once. The V call is TRBV12-3 or TRBV12-4, the J call TRBJ1-2; 9 nucleotides align to TRBD1. The junction had 8 bases not matched to a gene; V was cut back by 6 bases and J by 0 bases. CDR3 length: 16 amino acids. CDR3 sequence reads: CASSIDRGGTNYGYTF. The CDR3 nucleotides are TGTGCCAGCAGCATCGACAGGGGGGGAACTAACTATGGCTACACCTTC.

The V call is TRBV2, the J call TRBJ2-7; 7 bases are a match to TRBD2. This CDR3 is built from 14 residues. J was trimmed by 1 base and V by 0 bases; bases with no gene match: 0. Germline CDR1 reads SNHLY; CDR2 reads FYNNEI. CDR3 sequence (DNA): TGTGCCAGCAGTGAAGCGGGGGGGTCCTACGAGCAGTACTTC. Translating it yields CASSEAGGSYEQYF.

The chain recombines TRBV9 with TRBJ1-1; D is perhaps TRBD1 (5 bases). Germline CDR1 and CDR2: SGDLS and YYNGEE. This CDR3 is built from 17 residues. With 0 bases removed from V and 0 bases from J, the gap between germline ends came to 15 bases. In DNA, the CDR3 is TGTGCCAGCAGCGTAGGGTTCCAGGGCTCCATGAACACTGAAGCTTTCTTT. Encoded protein: CASSVGFQGSMNTEAFF. The full variable domain, in which reference TRBV9 and TRBJ1-1 provide the parts outside the CDR3, is DSGVTQTPKHLITATGQRVTLRCSPRSGDLSVYWYQQSLDQGLQFLIQYYNGEERAKGNILERFSAQQFPDLHSELNLSSLELGDSALYFCASSVGFQGSMNTEAFFGQGTRLTVV.

This clonotype appeared many times. The chain recombines TRBV4-1 with TRBJ1-5; weak D call: TRBD1 (5 bases). Trimming took 1 base from V and 6 from J, leaving 13 bases between them. Germline lookup yields CDR1 MGHRA and CDR2 YSYEKL. CDR3 length: 15 amino acids. CDR3 residues: CASSQVEGAGQPQHF. DNA of the CDR3: TGCGCCAGCAGCCAAGTAGAAGGGGCCGGTCAGCCCCAGCATTTT.

This clonotype was seen many times. The chain carries TRBV7-6 and TRBJ2-1; D uncertain. V shed 5 bases and J shed 2 bases, with 10 bases lying between them. The CDR3 spans 14 residues. The V gene's germline CDR1 is SGHVS and CDR2 FNYEAQ. The CDR3 here is CASSRTGTYNEQFF. The CDR3 DNA follows: TGTGCCAGCAGCCGAACCGGAACCTACAATGAGCAGTTCTTC.

The sample holds many counts of this clonotype. The chain joins TRBV24-1 to TRBJ1-1, with D possibly matching TRBD1 (6 bases). The V gene's germline CDR1 is KGHDR and CDR2 SFDVKD. With 9 bases removed from V and 1 base from J, the gap between germline ends came to 11 bases. The CDR3 spans 13 residues. CDR3 coding DNA: TGTGCCACCCGGAGGGGGTGGAACACTGAAGCTTTCTTT. It yields the protein CATRRGWNTEAFF.

This clonotype was seen at least ten times. This sequence joins TRBV20-1 and TRBJ2-3; perhaps TRBD2 as D (6 bases). Germline CDR1 reads DFQATT; CDR2 reads SNEGSKA (reference sequence). The CDR3 has 14 amino acids. Trimming left V 3 bases short and J 6 bases short, with 16 bases between. The CDR3 bases are TGCAGTGCTAGTTGGACCAGGAGGGCCGATACGCAGTATTTT. Translation: CSASWTRRADTQYF.

The sample holds many counts of this clonotype. The chain employs TRBV7-6 and TRBJ2-7; D remains unclear. The germline V and J ends were trimmed by 5 bases and 1 base, with 9 bases remaining between them. Germline V gene data show CDR1 as SGHVS and CDR2 as FNYEAQ. There are 13 residues in the CDR3. Here the CDR3 DNA reads TGTGCCAGCAGCCCGTCGGAGTCCTACGAGCAGTACTTC. As protein: CASSPSESYEQYF.

V gene TRBV4-3 combines with J gene TRBJ2-7; TRBD1 or TRBD2 may be the D gene (6 bases each). The CDR3 runs 15 residues. CDR1 is LGHNA, CDR2 YSLEER, per germline. V was shortened by 3 bases and J by 4 bases, with 16 bases between the two germline ends. CDR3 sequence reads: CASSQVRGLGYEQYF. The DNA for the CDR3 is TGCGCCAGCAGCCAGGTCCGGGGGCTGGGGTACGAGCAGTACTTC.

For this clonotype: Possible read error: a much larger clone is one base away. The chain carries TRBV27 and TRBJ2-1; 9 bases map to TRBD2. Looked up from germline, CDR1 is MNHEY and CDR2 is SMNVEV (reference sequence). The V segment lost 6 bases and the J segment 4 bases; nucleotides outside the gene matches: 13. The CDR3 loop spans 17 amino acids. The CDR3 loop is CASRPKGLASNYNEQFF. CDR3 nucleotide sequence: TGTGCCAGCAGACCAAAGGGACTAGCTAGCAATTACAATGAGCAGTTCTTC.

The chain combines TRBV28 with TRBJ2-3; the D gene is possibly TRBD1 (6 bases). Trimming removed 5 bases at V and 2 bases at J, with 20 bases between. The CDR3 sequence is 17 residues long. Per germline, CDR1 MDHEN and CDR2 SYDVKM. CDR3 in DNA: TGTGCCAGCAGTAGCTACGGCCGGGACAAAGCCACAGATACGCAGTATTTT. Its translation: CASSSYGRDKATDTQYF.